The T cell receptor (beta chain) under discussion was sequenced for a study of T cell responses to AZD1222 COVID-19 vaccine. In regard to this clone: Its antigen is currently unknown.

Study-wide points: The donors showed a predominance of white British ancestry and of females, with possible underestimation of clonal diversity.

Trimming removed 3 bases from V and 4 bases from J, with 12 bases in between. Per the germline V gene, CDR1 is MNHEY and CDR2 is SMNVEV (reference sequence). The CDR3 is 14 residues long. The assay was immunoSEQ multiplex PCR, and TCRdb's table has in-frame clones only and misses some. Here the sample spans 84,000 or so clones, over 80% being singletons. The chain has TRBV27 and TRBJ1-2; D not resolved. The sequencing used peripheral blood, collected on day 0 of AZD1222 vaccination. The origin of this receptor is an adult in good health. Written as DNA, the CDR3 is TGTGCCAGCAGTTTTATACCCCCGACCTATGGCTACACCTTC. Its translation: CASSFIPPTYGYTF.